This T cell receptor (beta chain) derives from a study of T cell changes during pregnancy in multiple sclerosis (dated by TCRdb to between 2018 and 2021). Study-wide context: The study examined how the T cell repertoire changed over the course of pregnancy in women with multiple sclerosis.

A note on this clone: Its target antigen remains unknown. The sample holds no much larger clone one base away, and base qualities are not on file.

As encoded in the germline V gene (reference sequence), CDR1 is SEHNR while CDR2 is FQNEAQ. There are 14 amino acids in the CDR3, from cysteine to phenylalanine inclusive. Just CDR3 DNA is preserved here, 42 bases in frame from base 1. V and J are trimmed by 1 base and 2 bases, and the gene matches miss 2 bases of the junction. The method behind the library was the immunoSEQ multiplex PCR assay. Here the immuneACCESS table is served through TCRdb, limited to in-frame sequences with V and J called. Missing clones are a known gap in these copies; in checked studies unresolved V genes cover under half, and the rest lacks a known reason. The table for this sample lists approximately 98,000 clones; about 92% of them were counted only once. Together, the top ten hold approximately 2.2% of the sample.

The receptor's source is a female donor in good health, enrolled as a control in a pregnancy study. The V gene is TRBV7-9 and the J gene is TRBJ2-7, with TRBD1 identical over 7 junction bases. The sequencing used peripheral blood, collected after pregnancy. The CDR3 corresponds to CASSLEQGPYEQYF. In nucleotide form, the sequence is TGTGCCAGCAGCTTAGAACAGGGGCCCTACGAGCAGTACTTC.